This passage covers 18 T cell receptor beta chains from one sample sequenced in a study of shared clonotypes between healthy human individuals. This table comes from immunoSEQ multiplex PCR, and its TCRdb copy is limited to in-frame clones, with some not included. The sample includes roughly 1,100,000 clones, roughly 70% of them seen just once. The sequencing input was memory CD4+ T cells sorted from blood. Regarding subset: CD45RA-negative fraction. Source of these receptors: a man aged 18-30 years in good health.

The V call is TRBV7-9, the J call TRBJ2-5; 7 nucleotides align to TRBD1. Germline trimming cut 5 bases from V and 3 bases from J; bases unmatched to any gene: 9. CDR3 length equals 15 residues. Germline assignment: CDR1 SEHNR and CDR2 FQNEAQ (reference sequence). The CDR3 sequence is CASSHGDRTKETQYF. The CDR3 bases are TGTGCCAGCAGCCATGGGGACAGAACAAAAGAGACCCAGTACTTC.

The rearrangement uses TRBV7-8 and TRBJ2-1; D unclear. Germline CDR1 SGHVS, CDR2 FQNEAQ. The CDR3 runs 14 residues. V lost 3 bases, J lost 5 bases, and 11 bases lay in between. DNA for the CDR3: TGTGCCAGCAGCTTGGCAAGAATCGACAATGAGCAGTTCTTC. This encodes CASSLARIDNEQFF.

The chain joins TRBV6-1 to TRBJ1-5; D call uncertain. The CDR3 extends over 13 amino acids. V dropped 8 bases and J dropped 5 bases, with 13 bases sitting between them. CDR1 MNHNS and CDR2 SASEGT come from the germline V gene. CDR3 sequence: CASAQAGYQPQHF. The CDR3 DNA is TGTGCCAGCGCCCAGGCCGGCTATCAGCCCCAGCATTTT.

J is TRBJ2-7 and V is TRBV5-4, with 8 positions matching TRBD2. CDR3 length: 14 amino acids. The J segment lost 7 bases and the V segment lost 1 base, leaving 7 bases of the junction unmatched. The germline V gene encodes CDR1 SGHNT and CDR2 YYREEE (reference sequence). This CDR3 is CASSLSGLVREQYF. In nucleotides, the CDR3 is TGTGCCAGCAGCTTGTCGGGACTAGTGCGTGAGCAGTACTTC.

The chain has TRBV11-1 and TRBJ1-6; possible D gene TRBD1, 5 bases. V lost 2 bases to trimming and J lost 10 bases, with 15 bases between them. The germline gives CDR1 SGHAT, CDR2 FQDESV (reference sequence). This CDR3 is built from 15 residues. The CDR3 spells CASSLSNGGGSPLHF. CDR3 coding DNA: TGTGCCAGCAGCTTATCTAACGGGGGAGGCTCACCCCTCCACTTT. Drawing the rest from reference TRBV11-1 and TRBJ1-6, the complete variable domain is EAEVAQSPRYKITEKSQAVAFWCDPISGHATLYWYRQILGQGPELLVQFQDESVVDDSQLPKDRFSAERLKGVDSTLKIQPAELGDSAMYLCASSLSNGGGSPLHFGNGTRLTVT.

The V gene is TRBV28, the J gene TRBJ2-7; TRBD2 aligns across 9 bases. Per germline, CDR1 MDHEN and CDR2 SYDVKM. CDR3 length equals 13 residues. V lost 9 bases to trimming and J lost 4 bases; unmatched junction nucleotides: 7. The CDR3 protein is CASRSGGLYEQYF. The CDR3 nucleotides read TGTGCCAGTCGTAGCGGGGGACTATACGAGCAGTACTTC.

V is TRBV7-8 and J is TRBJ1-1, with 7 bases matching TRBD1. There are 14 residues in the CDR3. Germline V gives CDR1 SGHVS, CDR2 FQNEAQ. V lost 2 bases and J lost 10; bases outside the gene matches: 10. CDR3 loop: CASSLIDEGARAFF. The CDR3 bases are TGTGCCAGCAGCTTAATAGATGAGGGGGCGCGAGCTTTCTTT.

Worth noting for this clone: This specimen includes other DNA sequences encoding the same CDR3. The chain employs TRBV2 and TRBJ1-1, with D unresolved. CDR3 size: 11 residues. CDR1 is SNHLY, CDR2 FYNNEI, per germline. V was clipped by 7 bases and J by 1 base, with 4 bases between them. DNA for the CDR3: TGTGCCAGCACCCAGAACACTGAAGCTTTCTTT. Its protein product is CASTQNTEAFF.

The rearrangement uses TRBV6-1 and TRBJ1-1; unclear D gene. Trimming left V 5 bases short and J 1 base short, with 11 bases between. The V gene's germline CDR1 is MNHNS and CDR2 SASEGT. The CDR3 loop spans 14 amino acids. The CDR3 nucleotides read TGTGCCAGCAGTAGAACTAGGACGAACACTGAAGCTTTCTTT. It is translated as CASSRTRTNTEAFF.

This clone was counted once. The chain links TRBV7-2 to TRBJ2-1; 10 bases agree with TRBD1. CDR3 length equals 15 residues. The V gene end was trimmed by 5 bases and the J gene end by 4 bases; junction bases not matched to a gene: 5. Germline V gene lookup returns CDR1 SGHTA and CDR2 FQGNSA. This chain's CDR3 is CASSLSGQGYNEQFF. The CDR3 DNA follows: TGTGCCAGCAGCCTATCGGGACAGGGGTACAATGAGCAGTTCTTC.

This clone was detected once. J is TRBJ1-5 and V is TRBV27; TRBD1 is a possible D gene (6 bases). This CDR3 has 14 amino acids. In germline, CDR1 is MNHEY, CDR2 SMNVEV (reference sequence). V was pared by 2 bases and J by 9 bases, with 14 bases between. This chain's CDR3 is CASSLEGGGAPQHF. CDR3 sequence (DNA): TGTGCCAGCAGTTTAGAAGGGGGGGGCGCGCCCCAGCATTTT.

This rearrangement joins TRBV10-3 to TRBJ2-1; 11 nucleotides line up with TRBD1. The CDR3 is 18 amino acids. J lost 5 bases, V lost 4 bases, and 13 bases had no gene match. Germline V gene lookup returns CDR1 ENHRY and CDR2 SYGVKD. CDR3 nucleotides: TGTGCCATCAGTGCGACTTCCGGGACAGGGGGAGGTAACAATGAGCAGTTCTTC. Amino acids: CAISATSGTGGGNNEQFF.

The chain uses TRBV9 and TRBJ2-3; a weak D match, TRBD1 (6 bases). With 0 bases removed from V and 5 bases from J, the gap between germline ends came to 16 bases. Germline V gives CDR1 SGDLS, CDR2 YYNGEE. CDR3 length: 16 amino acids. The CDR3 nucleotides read TGTGCCAGCAGCGTAGACAGTGGGGGCGCCGAAGATACGCAGTATTTT. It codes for CASSVDSGGAEDTQYF.

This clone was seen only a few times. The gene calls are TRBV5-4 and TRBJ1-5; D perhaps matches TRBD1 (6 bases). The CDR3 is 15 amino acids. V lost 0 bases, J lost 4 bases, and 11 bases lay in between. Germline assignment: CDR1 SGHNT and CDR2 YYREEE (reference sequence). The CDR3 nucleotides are TGTGCCAGCAGCTTGGACAGGGCTGTTAATCAGCCCCAGCATTTT. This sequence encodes CASSLDRAVNQPQHF.

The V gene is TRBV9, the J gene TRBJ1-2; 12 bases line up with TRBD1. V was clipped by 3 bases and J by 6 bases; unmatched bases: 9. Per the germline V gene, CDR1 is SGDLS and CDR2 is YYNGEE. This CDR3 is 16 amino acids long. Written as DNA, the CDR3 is TGTGCCAGCAGCGCTGGGACAGGGGGCTCTTGGGATGGCTACACCTTC. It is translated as CASSAGTGGSWDGYTF.

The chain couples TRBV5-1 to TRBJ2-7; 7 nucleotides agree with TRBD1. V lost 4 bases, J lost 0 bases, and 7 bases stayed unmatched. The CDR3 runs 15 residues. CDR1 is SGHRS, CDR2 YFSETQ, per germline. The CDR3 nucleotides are TGCGCCAGCAGCCAACAGGGGATTAGCTCCTACGAGCAGTACTTC. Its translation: CASSQQGISSYEQYF.

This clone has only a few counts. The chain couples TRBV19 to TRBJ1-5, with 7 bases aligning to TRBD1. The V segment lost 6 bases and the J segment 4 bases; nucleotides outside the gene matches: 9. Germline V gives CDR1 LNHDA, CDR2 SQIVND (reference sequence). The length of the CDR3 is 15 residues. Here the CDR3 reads CASRNRGERNQPQHF. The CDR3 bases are TGTGCCAGTAGGAACAGGGGTGAGAGGAATCAGCCCCAGCATTTT.

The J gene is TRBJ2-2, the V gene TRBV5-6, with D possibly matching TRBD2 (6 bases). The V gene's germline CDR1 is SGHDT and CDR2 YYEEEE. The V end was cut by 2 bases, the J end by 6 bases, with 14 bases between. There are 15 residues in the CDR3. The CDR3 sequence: CASSFDGGYSGELFF. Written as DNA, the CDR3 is TGTGCCAGCAGCTTCGATGGGGGGTACTCCGGGGAGCTGTTTTTT.